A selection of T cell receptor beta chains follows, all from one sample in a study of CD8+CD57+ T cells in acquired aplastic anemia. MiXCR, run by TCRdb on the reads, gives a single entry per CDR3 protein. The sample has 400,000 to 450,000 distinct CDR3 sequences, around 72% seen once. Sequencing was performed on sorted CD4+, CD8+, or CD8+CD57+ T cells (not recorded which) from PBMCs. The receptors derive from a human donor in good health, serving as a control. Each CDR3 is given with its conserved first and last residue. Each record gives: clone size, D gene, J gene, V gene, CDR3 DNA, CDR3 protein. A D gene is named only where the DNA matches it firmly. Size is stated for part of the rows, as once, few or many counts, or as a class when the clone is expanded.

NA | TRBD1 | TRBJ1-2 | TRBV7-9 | TGTGCCAGCAGCTTATCTCGGACAGGCACCCTCCGTGGCTACACCTTC | CASSLSRTGTLRGYTF
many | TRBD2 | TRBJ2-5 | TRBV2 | TGTGCCAGCAGACTAGCGGGGGGCCAAGAGACCCAGTACTTC | CASRLAGGQETQYF
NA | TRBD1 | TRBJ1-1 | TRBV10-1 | TGCGCCAGCACTAGTTCCCGGGACAGAGAGGAAGCTTTCTTT | CASTSSRDREEAFF
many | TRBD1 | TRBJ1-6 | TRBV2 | TGTGCCAGCAGTGACGGACAGGGCTATAATTCACCCCTCCACTTT | CASSDGQGYNSPLHF
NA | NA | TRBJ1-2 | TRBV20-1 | TGCAGTGCTAGGGGGGTTGAAAAACTGGAGCGCACCTTC | CSARGVEKLERTF
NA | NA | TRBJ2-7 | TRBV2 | TGTGCCAGCAGCGTCGGGGCTTACGAGCAGTACTTC | CASSVGAYEQYF
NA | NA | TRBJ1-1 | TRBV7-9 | TGTGCCAGCAGCTTAGTAAACGGACAGTTAACTTTCTTT | CASSLVNGQLTFF
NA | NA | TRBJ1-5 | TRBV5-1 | TGTGCCAGCACCACCGAGGGCGGCACTCAGCCCCAGCATTTT | CASTTEGGTQPQHF
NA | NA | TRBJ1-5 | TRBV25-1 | TGTGCCAGCAGTGAATCGGCGTCGTATCAGCCCCAGCATTTT | CASSESASYQPQHF
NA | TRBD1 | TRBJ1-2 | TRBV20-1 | TGCAGTGCTAGACTGGGGACAGCTGGCTACACCTTC | CSARLGTAGYTF
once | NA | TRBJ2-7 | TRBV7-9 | TGCGCCAGCAGCGTGGCGTGGTTGACAGGCGAGCAGTACTTC | CASSVAWLTGEQYF
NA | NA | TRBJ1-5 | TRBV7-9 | TGTGCCAGCAGCTTCGGACGGGGGGGCAGTCGGGCCGAGCATTTT | CASSFGRGGSRAEHF
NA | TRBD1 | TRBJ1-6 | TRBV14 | TGTGCCAGCATCCCGGGACAGGGAAATTCACCCCTTAACTTT | CASIPGQGNSPLNF
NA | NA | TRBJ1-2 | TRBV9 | TGTGCCAGCAGCGCAGCTAGTAGGGATTTACGAGCAGCCTTC | CASSAASRDLRAAF
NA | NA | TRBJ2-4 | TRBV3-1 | TGTGCCAGCAGCCAAGAAAGGGGGGGAGTGAACATTCAGTACTTC | CASSQERGGVNIQYF
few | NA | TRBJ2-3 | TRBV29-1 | TGCAGCGTGGACCGACCCCAGGGAACGGATACGCAGTATTTT | CSVDRPQGTDTQYF
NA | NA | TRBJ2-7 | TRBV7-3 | TGTGCCAGCAGACAAACGTCGGGGCCCGGCTACGAGCAGTACTTC | CASRQTSGPGYEQYF
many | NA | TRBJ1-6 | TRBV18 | TGTGCCAGCTCAACGGGGGGACGGAGTGGGAATTCACCCCTCCACTTT | CASSTGGRSGNSPLHF
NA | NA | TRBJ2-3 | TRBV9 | TGTGCCAGCAGCGTACCCCGACGGGGCCGAGTGCCCCCAACGCAGTATTTT | CASSVPRRGRVPPTQYF
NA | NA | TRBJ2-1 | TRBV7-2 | TGTGCCAGCAGGAACAACAGATTGTCCCATGATAAGCAGTTCTTC | CASRNNRLSHDKQFF
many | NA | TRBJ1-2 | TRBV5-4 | TGTGCCAGCAGCTTGGTTGGGAGCCAGGGAGCCTATGGCTACACCTTC | CASSLVGSQGAYGYTF
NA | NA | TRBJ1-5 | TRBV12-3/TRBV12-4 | TGTGCCAGCACCTCGACTCAGGGCAAGCACCAGCATTTT | CASTSTQGKHQHF
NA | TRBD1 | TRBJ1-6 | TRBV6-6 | TGTGCCTGCAGTGTACAGGGGACGGCCTCCCTAAGGAATGATTCACCCCTCCACTTT | CACSVQGTASLRNDSPLHF
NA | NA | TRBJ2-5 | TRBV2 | TGTGCCAGCAGACGAAGGCAGGGCCCTCTGACCGAGTACTTC | CASRRRQGPLTEYF
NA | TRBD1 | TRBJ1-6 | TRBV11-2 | TGTGCCAGCAGCTTCATGGACAGGGAATTGTCACCCCTCCACTTT | CASSFMDRELSPLHF
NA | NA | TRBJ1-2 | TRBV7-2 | TGCAGCAGCGGACTAGACACCTATGGCTACACCTTC | CSSGLDTYGYTF
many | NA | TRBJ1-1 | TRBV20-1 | TGCAGTGCTCTCGGATGGGGGGGCAAGAACACTGAAGCTTTCTTT | CSALGWGGKNTEAFF
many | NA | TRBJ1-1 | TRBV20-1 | TGCAGTGCTAGACCCTGGGGCACTGAAGCTTTCTTT | CSARPWGTEAFF
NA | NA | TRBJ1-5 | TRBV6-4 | TGTGCCATCCGGGAGTCGGGGGATCGCAATCAGCCCCAGCATTTT | CAIRESGDRNQPQHF
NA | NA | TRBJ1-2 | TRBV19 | TGTGCCAGTAGTATAGTCAGGACCCATGCTGGCTACACCTTC | CASSIVRTHAGYTF
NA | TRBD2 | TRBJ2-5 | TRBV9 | TGTGCCAGCAGTGGGGGGGTAGCAGAAGAGAACCAGTACTTC | CASSGGVAEENQYF
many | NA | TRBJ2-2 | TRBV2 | TGTGCCAGCAGCGAGCAGGGGACCGGGGAGCTGTTTTTT | CASSEQGTGELFF
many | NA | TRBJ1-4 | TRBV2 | TGTGCCAGCAGTGATGGGCCGCCAAATGAAAAACTGTTTTTT | CASSDGPPNEKLFF
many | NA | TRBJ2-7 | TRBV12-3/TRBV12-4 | TGTGCCAGCAGTTTGGGGCTTTTGAGCTCCTACGAGCAGTACTTC | CASSLGLLSSYEQYF
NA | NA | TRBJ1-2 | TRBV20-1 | TGCAGTGCTCGGCGTGTACAGGGTGGCTACACCTTT | CSARRVQGGYTF
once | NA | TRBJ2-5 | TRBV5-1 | TGTGCCACCAGCGGGACAGTCTTTGCACAAGAGACCCAGTACTTC | CATSGTVFAQETQYF